The rows below give T cell receptor beta chains drawn from one sample of a study of blood T cell repertoires in COVID-19. This table comes from immunoSEQ multiplex PCR, and its TCRdb copy is limited to in-frame clones, with some not included. The sample consists of fewer than 150,000 clones, just under 90% of them appearing once. Sequenced: peripheral blood. The receptors originated from a woman in her thirties or forties with acute or convalescent COVID-19. The CDR3 runs from the conserved cysteine through the conserved F or W. D genes are given only for firm matches. Rows give clone size only sometimes, using once, few, many, or a class for an expanded clone.

DNA | CDR3 | size | V | D | J
TGTGCCAGCAGCTTGGGCAGGGACGGGGGCACTGAAGCTTTCTTT | CASSLGRDGGTEAFF | NA | TRBV7-6 | NA | TRBJ1-1
TGTGCCAGCAGCCAAGACAGCGCGGCGTACGAGCAGTACTTC | CASSQDSAAYEQYF | NA | TRBV3-1/TRBV3-2 | NA | TRBJ2-7
TGTGCCAGCAGCTTGGAGGGGTGGAAGACCGGGGAGCTGTTTTTT | CASSLEGWKTGELFF | NA | TRBV5-5 | NA | TRBJ2-2
TGTGCCAGCAAGACTAATAACGGGGGGCGCTACAATGAGCAGTTCTTC | CASKTNNGGRYNEQFF | NA | TRBV28 | NA | TRBJ2-1
TGTGCCAGCAGTTCTCAGGGTCCCCTGGACACTGAAGCTTTCTTT | CASSSQGPLDTEAFF | NA | TRBV6-5 | NA | TRBJ1-1
TGTGCCAGCTCCCAAGGAGACAGCTACTACGAGCAGTACTTC | CASSQGDSYYEQYF | few | TRBV6-5 | NA | TRBJ2-7
TGTGCCAGCAGCTTGTCTAGAGAAGAGACCCAGTACTTC | CASSLSREETQYF | NA | TRBV7-3 | NA | TRBJ2-5
TGCGCCAGCAGCCCATTTGGGGAGCATAGCGAGCAGTACTTC | CASSPFGEHSEQYF | once | TRBV4-3 | NA | TRBJ2-7
TGTGCCAGCAGCCTCCAGGGAAGAACTAATGAAAAACTGTTTTTT | CASSLQGRTNEKLFF | NA | TRBV5-4 | NA | TRBJ1-4
TGTGCCAGCAGCCTGGGACAAAACTACGAGCAGTACTTC | CASSLGQNYEQYF | NA | TRBV5-4 | NA | TRBJ2-7
TGTGCCAGAAAGGGGGGGACTCTCGCGTGTCCCCGCACAGATACGCAGTATTTT | CARKGGTLACPRTDTQYF | once | TRBV21-1 | NA | TRBJ2-3
TGTGCCAGCAGCGTACAAGGGACAGGGCTCTATGGCTACACCTTC | CASSVQGTGLYGYTF | NA | TRBV9 | TRBD1 | TRBJ1-2
TGCGCCAGCAGCCATGGGACTAGCGGGACCGAGCAGTACTTC | CASSHGTSGTEQYF | NA | TRBV5-1 | TRBD2 | TRBJ2-7
TGCAGCGCCAGAGAAACAGGGGGCGAAAAACTGTTTTTT | CSARETGGEKLFF | NA | TRBV29-1 | TRBD1 | TRBJ1-4
TGCGCCAGCAGCTTACAGGGGGTCGAGGGCTACACCTTC | CASSLQGVEGYTF | NA | TRBV5-1 | TRBD1 | TRBJ1-2
TGTGCCTGGAGGGAGGGGCAGTTCTATGGCTACACCTTC | CAWREGQFYGYTF | NA | TRBV30 | NA | TRBJ1-2
TGTGCCAGCCGCCCCTACTATGGCTCCTACAATGAGCAGTTCTTC | CASRPYYGSYNEQFF | NA | TRBV27 | NA | TRBJ2-1
TGTGCCAGCAGCTCGGGCGGGGTCTACAATGAGCAGTTCTTC | CASSSGGVYNEQFF | NA | TRBV7-3 | NA | TRBJ2-1
TGTGCCAGCAGCTTAGGAAGCGGGGGCGGCACAGATACGCAGTATTTT | CASSLGSGGGTDTQYF | NA | TRBV11-3 | TRBD2 | TRBJ2-3
TGTGCCAGCAGTCCAGGGGCAAATACGCAGTATTTT | CASSPGANTQYF | NA | TRBV12-3/TRBV12-4 | NA | TRBJ2-3
TGCGCCAGCAGCTTGGTCCCCACCGGCAGGGGCTATGGCTACACCTTC | CASSLVPTGRGYGYTF | NA | TRBV5-1 | NA | TRBJ1-2
TGTGCCACCAGTGACTTCGCAGGGACAGATGTCACCTTC | CATSDFAGTDVTF | NA | TRBV24-1 | TRBD1 | TRBJ1-2
TGTGCCAGCAGCCGCATTTACGGAGGGAGCTACAATGAGCAGTTCTTC | CASSRIYGGSYNEQFF | NA | TRBV4-2 | NA | TRBJ2-1
TGTGCCAGCTCAGTTACGGGACAGGCCTCCTACGAGCAGTACTTC | CASSVTGQASYEQYF | NA | TRBV18 | TRBD1 | TRBJ2-7
TGTGCCATCAGTGAGGGGCCCACAGGGGGCCAAGAGACCCAGTACTTC | CAISEGPTGGQETQYF | NA | TRBV10-3 | TRBD1 | TRBJ2-5
TGTGCCAGTAGTAATCTAGCGGGAGGGTGGGATGAGCAGTTCTTC | CASSNLAGGWDEQFF | NA | TRBV19 | TRBD2 | TRBJ2-1
TGTGCCAGCCGGACTGATCGAGAAAAACTGTTTTTT | CASRTDREKLFF | NA | TRBV28 | NA | TRBJ1-4
TGTGCCAGCAGCTTAGCGATTGAAGGGGGAAATGAGCAGTTCTTC | CASSLAIEGGNEQFF | NA | TRBV7-6 | NA | TRBJ2-1
TGTGCCAGCAGTGAACAAAACTATGGCTACACCTTC | CASSEQNYGYTF | NA | TRBV25-1 | NA | TRBJ1-2
TGTGCCAGCACCCACCAGGCTGGTAGGGCTTTCTTT | CASTHQAGRAFF | NA | TRBV6-5 | NA | TRBJ1-1
TGTGCCAGCAGCCTCGGACTAGCGGATCCCTACGAGCAGTACTTC | CASSLGLADPYEQYF | once | TRBV7-2 | TRBD2 | TRBJ2-7
TGTGCCAGCAGTGAGGGCGTGGCGGGAGGGCCAACGGTCGAGCAGTACTTC | CASSEGVAGGPTVEQYF | NA | TRBV25-1 | TRBD2 | TRBJ2-7
TGTGCCAGCAGTTCAGGGGTGAACACTGAAGCTTTCTTT | CASSSGVNTEAFF | NA | TRBV6-2/TRBV6-3 | NA | TRBJ1-1